What follows are 13 T cell receptor beta chains derived from one specimen sequenced in a study of T cells after yellow fever vaccination. Via MiXCR, TCRdb re-called the 5' RACE reads, giving one row per CDR3 protein. Of 300,000 to 400,000 distinct CDR3 sequences listed, roughly 10% are singletons. The sample consisted of CD4+ T cells sorted from PBMCs, taken 45 days after the yellow fever booster vaccination. All receptors derive from a man aged 18 to 30 who received the YFV17D yellow fever vaccine.

This clonotype was observed at least ten times. This chain links TRBV5-1 with TRBJ2-5, with 9 bases fitting TRBD1. The CDR3 covers 15 residues. CDR1 and CDR2 (germline): SGHRS, YFSETQ. J was trimmed by 1 base and V by 3 bases; bases with no gene match: 4. Here the CDR3 reads CASSWGDRAQETQYF. The CDR3 DNA sequence: TGCGCCAGCAGCTGGGGGGACAGGGCCCAAGAGACCCAGTACTTC.

This chain links TRBV5-1 with TRBJ2-4; 7 positions agree with TRBD1. V trimming: 3 bases; J trimming: 9 bases; junction bases outside the gene matches: 9. The CDR3 has 14 residues. CDR1 is SGHRS, CDR2 YFSETQ, per germline. CDR3 sequence: CASSSTGWGSIQYF. DNA of the CDR3: TGCGCCAGCAGCTCGACAGGGTGGGGAAGCATTCAGTACTTC. The entire variable domain, with the rest obtained from reference TRBV5-1 and TRBJ2-4, is as follows: KAGVTQTPRYLIKTRGQQVTLSCSPISGHRSVSWYQQTPGQGLQFLFEYFSETQRNKGNFPGRFSGRQFSNSRSEMNVSTLELGDSALYLCASSSTGWGSIQYFGAGTRLSVL.

This clonotype was observed at least ten times. The chain combines TRBV5-1 with TRBJ1-2, with D possibly TRBD1 on 6 matching bases. Deletions cut 4 bases from V and 5 bases from J, with 18 bases between. Germline V lookup: CDR1 SGHRS, CDR2 YFSETQ. There are 15 residues in the CDR3. The CDR3 nucleotides read TGCGCCAGCAGCGAGGGACACGGGGAGGATTATGGCTACACCTTC. Its protein is CASSEGHGEDYGYTF.

The chain combines TRBV12-3 or TRBV12-4 with TRBJ1-3; 11 bases are shared with TRBD1. This CDR3 is built from 16 residues. J was trimmed by 4 bases and V by 4 bases; bases with no gene match: 6. Written as DNA, the CDR3 is TGTGCCAGCAGTTCGTCGGACAGGGGGCCAGGAAACACCATATATTTT. Translating gives CASSSSDRGPGNTIYF.

The chain combines TRBV7-2 with TRBJ2-5, with D hard to call. The CDR3 runs 13 residues. V lost 5 bases and J 3 bases, leaving 10 bases between the germline ends. From germline, CDR1 is SGHTA and CDR2 FQGNSA. The CDR3 here is CASSPRAKETQYF. CDR3 DNA sequence: TGTGCCAGCAGCCCCCGTGCTAAAGAGACCCAGTACTTC.

This clonotype was seen a few times. The rearrangement joins TRBV10-3 to TRBJ1-3; D is ambiguous. The CDR3 has 14 residues. Germline CDR1 is ENHRY and CDR2 is SYGVKD. V lost 8 bases and J 4 bases, leaving 15 bases between the germline ends. The CDR3 nucleotides read TGTGCCATCCGGAAGGAATTAGTGGGAAACACCATATATTTT. As protein: CAIRKELVGNTIYF.

In DNA, the CDR3 is TGTGCCAGCAGTGTCGGGGGGCTTGGCGAGCAGTACTTC. Its translation is CASSVGGLGEQYF. The chain combines TRBV2 with TRBJ2-7; D is perhaps TRBD2 (7 bases). There are 13 residues in the CDR3. V lost 4 bases to trimming and J lost 6 bases, with 13 bases between them. Germline V gene sequence: CDR1 SNHLY, CDR2 FYNNEI.

The chain is built from TRBV5-1 and TRBJ2-1, with TRBD2 identical over 11 bases. The ends lost 5 bases at V and 2 bases at J; junction bases unmatched: 9. Germline V lookup: CDR1 SGHRS, CDR2 YFSETQ. This CDR3 is built from 17 residues. CDR3 DNA sequence: TGCGCCAGCAGGAATAGCGGGGGGGCCGGGACCTACAATGAGCAGTTCTTC. Residues: CASRNSGGAGTYNEQFF. The variable domain in full, with the rest retrieved from reference TRBV5-1 and TRBJ2-1, is KAGVTQTPRYLIKTRGQQVTLSCSPISGHRSVSWYQQTPGQGLQFLFEYFSETQRNKGNFPGRFSGRQFSNSRSEMNVSTLELGDSALYLCASRNSGGAGTYNEQFFGPGTRLTVL.

This clonotype showed up just a few times. The V and J genes are TRBV29-1 and TRBJ2-6, with D perhaps matching TRBD1 (5 bases). CDR3 length: 14 residues. V was trimmed by 2 bases and J by 4 bases, leaving 9 bases between them. CDR1 and CDR2 (germline): SQVTM, ANQGSEA. The CDR3 region is CSVESGNGANVLTF. CDR3 nucleotide sequence: TGCAGCGTTGAATCAGGGAACGGGGCCAACGTCCTGACTTTC.

The chain is built from TRBV6-6 and TRBJ1-5; D gene ambiguous. V lost 5 bases and J lost 9, with 14 bases in between. The CDR3 runs to 13 residues. The V gene's germline CDR1 is MNHNY and CDR2 SVGAGI (reference sequence). In DNA form, the CDR3 reads TGTGCCAGCAGTCTACAGATCAACTCGCCCCAGCATTTT. Amino acids: CASSLQINSPQHF.

This clonotype was seen many times. The chain combines TRBV5-1 with TRBJ1-1; D may be TRBD1 (6 bases). The CDR3 sequence is 15 residues long. Looked up from germline, CDR1 is SGHRS and CDR2 is YFSETQ. V was pared by 2 bases and J by 1 base, with 12 bases between. CDR3 sequence: CASSFAGDTNTEAFF. The CDR3 nucleotides are TGCGCCAGCAGCTTCGCAGGGGACACGAACACTGAAGCTTTCTTT.

V is TRBV27 and J is TRBJ1-2; a weak D match, TRBD1 (5 bases). The CDR3 is 15 residues long. In germline, CDR1 is MNHEY, CDR2 SMNVEV (reference sequence). Between the trimmed V and J ends, which lost 4 bases and 4 bases, there was a span of 16 bases. The CDR3, as DNA: TGTGCCAGCAGTTACGAGTCGCGGGGGACCTATGGCTACACCTTC. Protein: CASSYESRGTYGYTF.

V gene TRBV7-6 combines with J gene TRBJ1-1; 10 positions match TRBD1. Trimming at V came to 5 bases and at J to 1 base, leaving 7 bases not matched to a gene. This CDR3 region has 16 residues. The germline V gene encodes CDR1 SGHVS and CDR2 FNYEAQ. DNA of the CDR3: TGTGCCAGCAGCCGGATACGGACAGGGGGGAACACTGAAGCTTTCTTT. Translating gives CASSRIRTGGNTEAFF. Based on the CDR3 plus reference TRBV7-6 and TRBJ1-1, the full variable domain is GAGVSQSPRYKVTKRGQDVALRCDPISGHVSLYWYRQALGQGPEFLTYFNYEAQQDKSGLPNDRFSAERPEGSISTLTIQRTEQRDSAMYRCASSRIRTGGNTEAFFGQGTRLTVV.